This T cell receptor beta chain was recovered during a study of T cell responses to AZD1222 COVID-19 vaccine (dated by TCRdb to the early 2020s). About the full investigation: Because spike-specific TCR depth and breadth did not differ between the two schedules, AZD1222 recipients who got a second dose at roughly 4 weeks were pooled with those who got a second dose at roughly 12 weeks. Trial participants were enrolled by age into subgroups of 18-55, 56-69 and 70-plus years, and around 150, 28 and 57 TCR-sequenced participants, respectively, were included in these subgroups. TCR sequencing was performed for roughly 250 trial participants, of whom approximately 200 were given two doses of AZD1222 and around 26 were given two doses of MenACWY control vaccine. Results the study describes overall, beyond this receptor: In the small 56-69-year group, the increase in depth fell short of significance, most likely because of low power. Because no day 14 peak-response samples were available, the repertoires could be characterized only after the peak T cell response. Participants were mostly white British, with more females than males. The authors suggested clonal diversity may have been underestimated. Conclusions about previously exposed vaccinees are limited, since just a handful of AZD1222 recipients were seropositive for SARS-CoV-2 at baseline. A significant rise in spike-specific TCR breadth and depth was observed after two AZD1222 doses relative to day 0 and relative to MenACWY recipients. The whole spike protein was spanned by vaccine-associated CD4 TCRs, and dominant responses were seen in regions 160-218 and 743-854. Nearly half of unique spike-specific TCRs reportedly recognized epitopes outside regions mutated in the B.1.351 and B.1.1.7 variants.

The CDR3 regions of human TCRbeta chains were analyzed by immunosequencing. As for how the authors treated the data: Repertoire TCRs were checked for matches against a reference library of SARS-CoV-2-specific TCRs that had been generated using the MIRA antigen-specificity platform. Breadth was defined as the fraction of unique TCRs that were SARS-CoV-2-associated, and depth was defined as the fraction of total T cells that were SARS-CoV-2-associated. Using the MIRA data, every spike-specific TCR was mapped to the spike region that the TCR reacted to and assigned to either a CD4 or a CD8 class. Log10-transformed breadth and depth values were compared by one-way ANOVA with Sidak's multiple comparisons tests. TCRdb limited this immuneACCESS table to in-frame rearrangements with V and J called. A share of clones is missing; checked studies link under half to unresolved V genes, and the rest is unexplained. The V and J calls and clone size were taken over from that table, and D and trimming were inferred from the DNA. The sample includes 90,000 to 150,000 clones, with roughly 87% observed a single time. The biggest ten clones account for 8.5% to 10% of the sample.

This clone was seen more than once but under ten times. Its antigen specificity is not known. Within one base of it there is no much larger clone, and no base qualities were kept. The time point label on this specimen signifies: baseline before first vaccination. Samples from vaccinated people were obtained from the UK trials COV001 and COV002, which included a single-blind randomized controlled phase 2/3 trial of AZD1222 (ChAdOx1 nCoV-19) in healthy adults. Trial participant PBMC samples were collected at day 0 and day 28 after the second dose for TCRbeta chain sequencing. The germline V end is reduced by 3 bases and the J end by 2 bases; junction bases left unmatched: 7. Inclusive of the bounding cysteine and phenylalanine, the CDR3 is 15 residues long. Left in the record is the CDR3 DNA by itself, 45 bases read in frame from the first base.

The origin of this receptor is an adult in good health. The chain was built from TRBV5-3 and TRBJ1-2, with TRBD1 matching 7 junction bases. TRBV5-3 is given ORF status, its function remaining uncertain. The material was peripheral blood, obtained on day 0 of AZD1222 vaccination. The CDR3 has the sequence CARSWNPGQNYGYTF. The DNA sequence is TGTGCCAGAAGCTGGAACCCGGGACAGAACTATGGCTACACCTTC.